The 17 T cell receptor beta chains below all came from one sample that was sequenced in a study of neoadjuvant anti-PD-1 for oral cavity cancer. Libraries were prepared by immunoSEQ multiplex PCR; TCRdb keeps only in-frame clonotypes and omits some of them. The sample consists of 15,000 to 20,000 clones, approximately 65% of them appearing once. The sample consisted of PBMCs, taken before nivolumab (anti-PD-1) treatment. These receptors came from a person aged 35-79 years with oral cavity squamous cell carcinoma.

The rearrangement links TRBV5-5 to TRBJ1-4, with no clear D. Germline V lookup: CDR1 SGHKS, CDR2 YYEKEE (reference sequence). The CDR3 spans 14 residues. The ends were cut back, 7 bases at V and 7 bases at J, with 17 bases in the middle. The CDR3 is CASRKAGLGEKLFF. The CDR3 DNA follows: TGTGCCAGCCGCAAAGCTGGGCTTGGTGAAAAACTGTTTTTT.

The chain carries TRBV10-3 and TRBJ2-1; no firm D call. This CDR3 has 14 amino acids. Trimming removed 10 bases from V and 5 bases from J, with 18 bases in between. Per germline, CDR1 ENHRY and CDR2 SYGVKD. The CDR3 nucleotides are TGTGCCACCCTTAAAGGGTCGCCCGACAATGAGCAGTTCTTC. Residues: CATLKGSPDNEQFF.

The chain recombines TRBV2 with TRBJ2-7; D call uncertain. Germline V gene lookup returns CDR1 SNHLY and CDR2 FYNNEI. This CDR3 contains 14 residues. Trimming stripped 1 base from V and 7 bases from J, with 14 bases between. The DNA of the CDR3 is TGTGCCAGCAGTGAAGATCGCCGGCTGGGGGAGCAGTACTTC. Protein product: CASSEDRRLGEQYF.

This clone has just a few counts. The rearrangement uses TRBV7-9 and TRBJ2-7, with TRBD2 as a possible D gene (5 bases). Germline V gene sequence: CDR1 SEHNR, CDR2 FQNEAQ (reference sequence). Trimming shortened V by 1 base and J by 0 bases, and 13 bases separated the two germline ends. The CDR3 spans 16 residues. The chain's CDR3 is CASSLGTLDASYEQYF. The DNA for the CDR3 is TGTGCCAGCAGCTTAGGGACTTTGGACGCCTCCTACGAGCAGTACTTC. The full variable domain, with the rest looked up from reference TRBV7-9 and TRBJ2-7, is DTGVSQNPRHKITKRGQNVTFRCDPISEHNRLYWYRQTLGQGPEFLTYFQNEAQLEKSRLLSDRFSAERPKGSFSTLEIQRTEQGDSAMYLCASSLGTLDASYEQYFGPGTRLTVT.

V is TRBV11-2 and J is TRBJ2-7; a possible D gene is TRBD2 (5 bases). Germline lookup yields CDR1 SGHAT and CDR2 FQNNGV. The CDR3 runs 13 residues. V shed 4 bases and J shed 5 bases, with 12 bases lying between them. CDR3 nucleotide sequence: TGTGCCAGCAGCTCCCTACTAGGCAACGAGCAGTACTTC. This translates into CASSSLLGNEQYF.

This clone was recorded only once. The chain employs TRBV6-5 and TRBJ2-5, with a tentative D call TRBD2 (6 bases). The CDR3 is 16 residues long. Germline CDR1 and CDR2: MNHEY and SVGAGI. The germline V and J ends were trimmed by 0 bases and 4 bases, with 15 bases remaining between them. The CDR3 bases are TGTGCCAGCAGTTACTCTGGGCGGGAAGTAGCAGAGACCCAGTACTTC. Encoded protein: CASSYSGREVAETQYF.

The chain links TRBV5-4 to TRBJ2-1; possibly TRBD1 for D (6 bases). Per germline, CDR1 SGHNT and CDR2 YYREEE (reference sequence). V gave up 2 bases and J gave up 0 bases, with 9 bases separating them. This CDR3 is built from 15 residues. CDR3 in amino acids: CASSFDRSSYNEQFF. CDR3 sequence (DNA): TGTGCCAGCAGCTTCGACAGGAGCTCCTACAATGAGCAGTTCTTC.

This clone was seen just once. CDR3 sequence reads: CASSVGREVSEQYF. CDR3 coding DNA: TGTGCCAGCAGCGTAGGCCGGGAGGTATCCGAGCAGTACTTC. The chain combines TRBV9 with TRBJ2-7, with 7 bases lining up with TRBD2. CDR1 is SGDLS, CDR2 YYNGEE, per germline. With 0 bases clipped from V and 6 bases from J, the junction kept 6 bases outside the gene matches. The CDR3 is 14 amino acids.

The chain recombines TRBV5-1 with TRBJ2-5, with 12 bases lining up with TRBD1. The germline V gene has CDR1 SGHRS and CDR2 YFSETQ. CDR3 length: 16 residues. With 2 bases clipped from V and 5 bases from J, the junction kept 7 bases outside the gene matches. The CDR3 protein is CASSLGTGGKLETQYF. The CDR3 DNA is TGCGCCAGCAGCTTAGGGACAGGGGGCAAGTTGGAGACCCAGTACTTC.

This chain connects TRBV10-2 to TRBJ2-4; D might be TRBD1 (6 bases). Trimming removed 9 bases from V and 3 bases from J, with 12 bases in between. The CDR3 loop spans 13 amino acids. Germline CDR1 is WSHSY and CDR2 is SAAADI. CDR3 nucleotide sequence: TGCGCCAGTGTACAGGGCTACAAAAACATTCAGTACTTC. Its translation is CASVQGYKNIQYF.

CDR3 nucleotide sequence: TGTGCCACCAGCAGAGATCGCGGGGCAGGTGGTGGCTACACCTTC. Translation gives CATSRDRGAGGGYTF. V gene TRBV15 combines with J gene TRBJ1-2; D possibly corresponds to TRBD1 (5 bases). The ends were cut back, 0 bases at V and 7 bases at J, with 15 bases in the middle. This CDR3 spans 15 amino acids. Germline V lookup: CDR1 LNHNV, CDR2 YYDKDF (reference sequence).

The V and J genes are TRBV11-2 and TRBJ2-7, with 8 bases fitting TRBD1. Losses at the gene ends were 3 bases for V and 9 bases for J; bases not matched to a gene: 13. The CDR3 consists of 15 residues. The germline V gene encodes CDR1 SGHAT and CDR2 FQNNGV. The DNA of the CDR3 is TGTGCCAGCAGCTTGAGCCGGGACAGGTCGTTCGGGCAGTACTTC. It codes for CASSLSRDRSFGQYF.

This chain uses TRBV7-8 with TRBJ1-1; no definite D call. The CDR3 contains 15 residues. With 5 bases removed from V and 0 bases from J, the gap between germline ends came to 13 bases. CDR1 and CDR2 (germline): SGHVS, FQNEAQ. The CDR3 loop is CASSPLGNMNTEAFF. The CDR3 region has the DNA TGTGCCAGCAGCCCCTTGGGGAACATGAACACTGAAGCTTTCTTT.

The chain combines TRBV28 with TRBJ1-1; 7 bases match TRBD1. The CDR3 is 12 residues long. CDR1 and CDR2 (germline): MDHEN, SYDVKM. V lost 7 bases and J lost 4; bases outside the gene matches: 3. CDR3 amino acids: CASTDRTTEAFF. CDR3 DNA sequence: TGTGCCAGCACGGACAGGACCACTGAAGCTTTCTTT.

This sequence joins TRBV6-6 and TRBJ1-4; no definite D call. The CDR3 runs to 13 residues. Trimming left V 5 bases short and J 6 bases short, with 10 bases between. CDR1 and CDR2 from the germline V gene are MNHNY and SVGAGI (reference sequence). CDR3 protein: CASSPQMDEKLFF. The CDR3 DNA sequence: TGTGCCAGCAGTCCCCAGATGGATGAAAAACTGTTTTTT.

This clone was seen a few times. The rearrangement links TRBV21-1 to TRBJ1-5. TRBV21-1 constitutes a pseudogene. This CDR3 has 11 residues. The CDR3 loop is CASSTPKPQHF. The CDR3 DNA reads as TGTGCCAGCAGCACCCCTAAGCCCCAGCATTTT.

This chain uses TRBV10-2 with TRBJ1-1; D unclear. V was pared by 4 bases and J by 2 bases, with 11 bases between. Germline V gives CDR1 WSHSY, CDR2 SAAADI. There are 14 residues in the CDR3. CDR3 amino acids: CASSGIQKNTEAFF. CDR3 nucleotide sequence: TGCGCCAGCAGTGGTATCCAGAAAAACACTGAAGCTTTCTTT.